This T cell receptor beta chain derives from a study of T-cell memory formation after mild COVID-19. The germline V and J ends were trimmed by 0 bases and 0 bases, with 6 bases remaining between them. The CDR3 runs 15 residues. Germline lookup yields CDR1 LGHNA and CDR2 YNFKEQ. TCRdb re-called the 5' RACE reads with MiXCR, one entry per CDR3 protein. The data contain some 450,000 distinct CDR3 sequences, 15% to 20% of them singletons. The sequence came from an adult woman who had mild COVID-19 (a few samples of this study predate the infection). Cell type and time point are not known. The sample comprised PBMCs or a T cell subset sorted from them (not recorded which). The J gene is TRBJ2-4, the V gene TRBV4-2; weak D call: TRBD1 (5 bases). The CDR3 coding sequence is TGTGCCAGCAGCCAAGAACAGGCAGCCAAAAACATTCAGTACTTC. The encoded protein is CASSQEQAAKNIQYF.